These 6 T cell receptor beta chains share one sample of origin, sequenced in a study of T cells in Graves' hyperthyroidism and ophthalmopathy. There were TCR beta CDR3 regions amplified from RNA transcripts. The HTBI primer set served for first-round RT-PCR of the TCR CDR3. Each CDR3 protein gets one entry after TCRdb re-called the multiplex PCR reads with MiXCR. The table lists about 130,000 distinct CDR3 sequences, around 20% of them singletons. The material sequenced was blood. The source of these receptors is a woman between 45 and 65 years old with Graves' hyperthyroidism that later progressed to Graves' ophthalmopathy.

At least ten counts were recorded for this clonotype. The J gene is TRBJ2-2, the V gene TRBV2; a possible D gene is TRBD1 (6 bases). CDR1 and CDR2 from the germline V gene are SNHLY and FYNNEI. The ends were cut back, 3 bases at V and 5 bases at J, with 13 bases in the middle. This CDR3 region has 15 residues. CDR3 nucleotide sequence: TGTGCCAGCAGTGAGGTGGGCAGGGGAACCGGGGAGCTGTTTTTT. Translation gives CASSEVGRGTGELFF.

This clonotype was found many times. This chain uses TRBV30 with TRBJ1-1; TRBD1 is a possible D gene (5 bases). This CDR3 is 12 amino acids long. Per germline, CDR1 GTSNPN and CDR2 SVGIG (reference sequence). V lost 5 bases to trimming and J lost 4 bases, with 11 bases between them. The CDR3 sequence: CAWGGYGTEAFF. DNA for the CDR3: TGTGCCTGGGGGGGTTATGGCACTGAAGCTTTCTTT.

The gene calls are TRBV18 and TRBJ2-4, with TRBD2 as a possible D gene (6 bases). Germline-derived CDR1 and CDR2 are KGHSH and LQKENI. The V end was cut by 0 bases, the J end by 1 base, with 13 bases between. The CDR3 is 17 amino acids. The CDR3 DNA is TGTGCCAGCTCACCACCAACGACGGGAGTGGCCAAAAACATTCAGTACTTC. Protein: CASSPPTTGVAKNIQYF.

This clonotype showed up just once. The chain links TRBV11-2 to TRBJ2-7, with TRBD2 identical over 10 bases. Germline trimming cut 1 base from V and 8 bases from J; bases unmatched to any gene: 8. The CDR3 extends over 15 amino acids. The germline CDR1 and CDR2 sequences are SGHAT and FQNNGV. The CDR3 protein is CASSLVLAGASKQYF. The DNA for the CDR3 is TGTGCCAGCAGCTTAGTCCTAGCGGGAGCGAGCAAGCAGTACTTC.

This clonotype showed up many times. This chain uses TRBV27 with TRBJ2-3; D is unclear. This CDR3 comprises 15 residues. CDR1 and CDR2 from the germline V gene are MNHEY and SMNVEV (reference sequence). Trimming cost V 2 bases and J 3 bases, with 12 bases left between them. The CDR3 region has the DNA TGTGCCAGCAGTTTAAGTGCAGGTCTGACAGATACGCAGTATTTT. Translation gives CASSLSAGLTDTQYF.

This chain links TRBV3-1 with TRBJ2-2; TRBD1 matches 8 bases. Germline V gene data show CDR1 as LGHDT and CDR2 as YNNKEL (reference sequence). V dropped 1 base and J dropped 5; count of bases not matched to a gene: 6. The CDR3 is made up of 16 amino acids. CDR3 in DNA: TGTGCCAGCAGCCAAGCAGAGACAGGGGTTACCGGGGAGCTGTTTTTT. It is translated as CASSQAETGVTGELFF. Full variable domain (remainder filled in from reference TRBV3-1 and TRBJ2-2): DTAVSQTPKYLVTQMGNDKSIKCEQNLGHDTMYWYKQDSKKFLKIMFSYNNKELIINETVPNRFSPKSPDKAHLNLHINSLELGDSAVYFCASSQAETGVTGELFFGEGSRLTVL.